These 20 T cell receptor beta chains were sequenced from one sample in a study of cytomegalovirus exposure and HLA in healthy donors. The PCR made use of 60 Vbeta and 13 Jbeta primers. Some clones are missing from TCRdb's copy, which holds only in-frame ones; the method was immunoSEQ multiplex PCR. The sample has roughly 100,000 clones, about 66% seen once. The sequencing sample was made of PBMCs. Receptors were obtained from a woman aged 50 to 65 in good health and CMV-seropositive.

This chain uses TRBV7-2 with TRBJ2-3, with 9 nucleotides matching TRBD2. This CDR3 region has 15 residues. The V gene's germline CDR1 is SGHTA and CDR2 FQGNSA. The junction had 7 bases not matched to a gene; V was cut back by 3 bases and J by 6 bases. The CDR3: CASSLSGGLPDTQYF. CDR3 in DNA: TGTGCCAGCAGCTTGAGCGGGGGGCTTCCTGATACGCAGTATTTT.

The chain recombines TRBV19 with TRBJ2-5; TRBD2 matches at 13 bases. With 4 bases clipped from V and 5 bases from J, the junction kept 10 bases outside the gene matches. The CDR3 has 17 amino acids. Germline V gene data show CDR1 as LNHDA and CDR2 as SQIVND (reference sequence). The CDR3 protein is CASSTGLAGVHRETQYF. The CDR3 DNA is TGTGCCAGTAGTACTGGACTAGCGGGGGTTCACCGGGAGACCCAGTACTTC. Based on the CDR3 plus reference TRBV19 and TRBJ2-5, the full variable domain is DGGITQSPKYLFRKEGQNVTLSCEQNLNHDAMYWYRQDPGQGLRLIYYSQIVNDFQKGDIAEGYSVSREKKESFPLTVTSAQKNPTAFYLCASSTGLAGVHRETQYFGPGTRLLVL.

This chain links TRBV11-1 with TRBJ1-1; TRBD1 matches 8 bases. CDR3 length: 14 residues. The V gene end was trimmed by 2 bases and the J gene end by 11 bases; junction bases not matched to a gene: 10. Germline V gene lookup returns CDR1 SGHAT and CDR2 FQDESV (reference sequence). The CDR3 nucleotides are TGTGCCAGCAGCTTACAGGGGGCCAAGCGGTCGGCTTTCTTT. It encodes CASSLQGAKRSAFF.

This clone was detected once. The rearrangement links TRBV28 to TRBJ1-5; TRBD1 is a possible D gene (6 bases). Trimming pared 2 bases from V and 4 bases from J, leaving 15 bases between. This CDR3 contains 16 residues. CDR1 MDHEN and CDR2 SYDVKM come from the germline V gene. The CDR3 protein is CASSLGGQRPNQPQHF. DNA for the CDR3: TGTGCCAGCAGTTTAGGGGGACAACGTCCAAATCAGCCCCAGCATTTT.

This chain's CDR3 is CASSMDRAFSGYTF. CDR3 nucleotide sequence: TGTGCCAGCAGTATGGACAGGGCATTCTCTGGCTACACCTTC. The rearrangement uses TRBV6-5 and TRBJ1-2, with 8 bases fitting TRBD1. Germline V CDR1 and CDR2: MNHEY, SVGAGI. The CDR3 length is 14 residues. The ends lost 5 bases at V and 7 bases at J; junction bases unmatched: 9.

A few counts support this clone. The chain employs TRBV2 and TRBJ2-3, with 9 bases lining up with TRBD2. Germline values: CDR1 SNHLY, CDR2 FYNNEI. The ends lost 5 bases at V and 4 bases at J; junction bases unmatched: 4. This CDR3 is built from 14 residues. CDR3 region: CASSSSGEADTQYF. Here the CDR3 DNA reads TGTGCCAGCAGTTCTAGCGGGGAGGCAGATACGCAGTATTTT.

This clone was counted only a few times. Relative to the germline gene, one junction end is altered; a read error may explain this. The chain has TRBV4-1 and TRBJ2-5; perhaps TRBD2 as D (6 bases). From germline, CDR1 is MGHRA and CDR2 YSYEKL. The CDR3 is 15 amino acids. In DNA, the CDR3 is TGCGCCAGGAGCCCCTCGGGGGACCCACGGGAGACCCACTACTTC. Amino acids: CARSPSGDPRETHYF.

This chain links TRBV7-3 with TRBJ2-7, with TRBD2 identical over 13 bases. CDR3 length equals 16 residues. Trimming cost V 4 bases and J 1 base; bases outside gene matches: 4. Germline values: CDR1 SGHTA, CDR2 FQGTGA. The CDR3 bases are TGTGCCAGCAGCTCTTGGACTAGCGGGGGTTCCTACGAGCAGTACTTC. Its translation: CASSSWTSGGSYEQYF.

This rearrangement joins TRBV5-1 to TRBJ2-1; TRBD2 matches 7 bases. Germline V CDR1 and CDR2: SGHRS, YFSETQ. With V trimmed by 4 bases and J by 8 bases, 15 bases remained unmatched. This CDR3 has 16 residues. The DNA for the CDR3 is TGCGCCAGCAGCCGCCGGGGGGTGTTATCGGGCGATGAGCAGTTCTTC. Protein product: CASSRRGVLSGDEQFF.

The chain has TRBV7-6 and TRBJ2-7; unclear D gene. The CDR3 covers 14 residues. CDR1 and CDR2 from the germline V gene are SGHVS and FNYEAQ. Trimming left V 0 bases short and J 0 bases short, with 6 bases between. The CDR3 is CASSLAAHSYEQYF. The CDR3 DNA reads TGTGCCAGCAGCTTAGCGGCTCACTCCTACGAGCAGTACTTC.

The chain is built from TRBV7-9 and TRBJ1-2; 8 nucleotides match TRBD1. With 3 bases clipped from V and 3 bases from J, the junction kept 3 bases outside the gene matches. Germline lookup yields CDR1 SEHNR and CDR2 FQNEAQ (reference sequence). This CDR3 has 14 amino acids. CDR3 nucleotides: TGTGCCAGCAGCTTGACAGGGGTAGACTATGGCTACACCTTC. Its protein product is CASSLTGVDYGYTF.

The chain combines TRBV19 with TRBJ2-5; D not certain. The CDR3 runs to 13 residues. The V end lost 0 bases, the J end lost 4 bases, and 6 bases lay between the germline ends. Germline V gene sequence: CDR1 LNHDA, CDR2 SQIVND (reference sequence). DNA of the CDR3: TGTGCCAGTAGTATAGAATGGAGAGAGACCCAGTACTTC. This encodes CASSIEWRETQYF.

The CDR3 reads CASSLGGAGASYEQYF. CDR3 in DNA: TGTGCCAGCAGCTTGGGGGGAGCGGGGGCCTCCTACGAGCAGTACTTC. The rearrangement uses TRBV5-4 and TRBJ2-7; 8 bases are a match to TRBD2. V trimming: 0 bases; J trimming: 0 bases; junction bases outside the gene matches: 5. The CDR3 consists of 16 residues. CDR1 SGHNT and CDR2 YYREEE come from the germline V gene (reference sequence).

V usage is TRBV5-1 and J usage is TRBJ2-5, with D uncertain. CDR3 size: 14 residues. In germline, CDR1 is SGHRS, CDR2 YFSETQ. The germline V and J ends were trimmed by 0 bases and 2 bases, with 8 bases remaining between them. The CDR3 DNA sequence: TGCGCCAGCAGCTTGGTCCCCCTTCAAGAGACCCAGTACTTC. It yields the protein CASSLVPLQETQYF.

This clone was recorded once. The chain joins TRBV19 to TRBJ1-5; 7 bases map to TRBD1. The CDR3 consists of 14 residues. The germline CDR1 and CDR2 sequences are LNHDA and SQIVND (reference sequence). After removal of 11 bases from V and 5 bases from J, the junction contained 12 bases not matched to a gene. Here the CDR3 DNA reads TGTGCCTCTTGCGACAGGGTCGTCGATCAGCCCCAGCATTTT. Amino acid sequence: CASCDRVVDQPQHF.

CDR3 sequence: CASSEVGSTGEQFF. The CDR3 DNA reads as TGTGCCAGCAGTGAAGTGGGATCTACAGGTGAGCAGTTCTTC. The gene calls are TRBV2 and TRBJ2-1, with a possible D match to TRBD1 (5 bases). With 1 base removed from V and 9 bases from J, the gap between germline ends came to 13 bases. The CDR3 spans 14 residues. The germline V gene has CDR1 SNHLY and CDR2 FYNNEI.

The V gene is TRBV5-4, the J gene TRBJ1-1, with D perhaps matching TRBD1 (5 bases). Trimming removed 0 bases at V and 7 bases at J, with 7 bases between. The CDR3 spans 12 residues. Germline V gives CDR1 SGHNT, CDR2 YYREEE (reference sequence). The CDR3 DNA follows: TGTGCCAGCAGCTTGGCGCAGGGTGAAGCTTTCTTT. Protein sequence: CASSLAQGEAFF.

This clone was found once. The chain employs TRBV27 and TRBJ2-7; 13 bases agree with TRBD2. CDR3 length equals 16 residues. Germline V CDR1 and CDR2: MNHEY, SMNVEV (reference sequence). V was pared by 5 bases and J by 2 bases, with 6 bases of the junction left unmatched. In DNA form, the CDR3 reads TGTGCCAGCAGTCCCGGGGGACTAGCGGGGCCCTACGAGCAGTACTTC. Translated, it gives CASSPGGLAGPYEQYF.

The V and J genes are TRBV7-3 and TRBJ2-1, with 8 bases that match TRBD1. CDR1 and CDR2 (germline): SGHTA, FQGTGA. The CDR3 runs to 15 residues. V dropped 2 bases and J dropped 8; count of bases not matched to a gene: 8. CDR3 region: CASSLVPGGGHEQFF. DNA of the CDR3: TGTGCCAGCAGCTTAGTTCCAGGGGGCGGACATGAGCAGTTCTTC.

The chain couples TRBV5-1 to TRBJ2-2; 9 nucleotides line up with TRBD2. The CDR3 is made up of 15 amino acids. The germline CDR1 and CDR2 sequences are SGHRS and YFSETQ. Germline trimming cut 4 bases from V and 5 bases from J; bases unmatched to any gene: 6. CDR3 sequence (DNA): TGCGCCAGCAGCCTAGCGGGGCCCTCGACCGGGGAGCTGTTTTTT. Translating gives CASSLAGPSTGELFF.